This TCR beta chain comes out of a study of blood T cells in healthy people across ages. On the study more broadly: The template switching approach captured approximately one barcoded beta molecule for every two T cells.

Note on this clonotype: An end of the junction does not agree with germline; a read error may underlie this.

Every sample yielded at least 7 million isolated PBMCs. The V gene's germline CDR1 is SQVTM and CDR2 ANQGSEA. The CDR3 is 11 residues long. For the second PCR, which ran for about 7 to 11 cycles, a sample-barcoded 5' primer and a J-beta primer mix were used. Carrying 12 random nucleotides, a template-switch adaptor labeled each individual cDNA molecule. Samples each returned at least 3 million CDR3-containing paired-end reads. TCRdb processed the 5' RACE reads anew with MiXCR; each CDR3 protein has one entry. The repertoire consists of 630,000 or so distinct CDR3 sequences, with about 30% occurring once and the leading ten covering more than 15%.

Sample: blood. The V and J genes are TRBV29-1 and TRBJ1-3; no definite D call. The origin of this receptor is a woman of 80 years or more in good health. The CDR3 DNA sequence: TGCAGCGTTGACGTGGGAAACGCCATATATTTT. Protein product: CSVDVGNAIYF.